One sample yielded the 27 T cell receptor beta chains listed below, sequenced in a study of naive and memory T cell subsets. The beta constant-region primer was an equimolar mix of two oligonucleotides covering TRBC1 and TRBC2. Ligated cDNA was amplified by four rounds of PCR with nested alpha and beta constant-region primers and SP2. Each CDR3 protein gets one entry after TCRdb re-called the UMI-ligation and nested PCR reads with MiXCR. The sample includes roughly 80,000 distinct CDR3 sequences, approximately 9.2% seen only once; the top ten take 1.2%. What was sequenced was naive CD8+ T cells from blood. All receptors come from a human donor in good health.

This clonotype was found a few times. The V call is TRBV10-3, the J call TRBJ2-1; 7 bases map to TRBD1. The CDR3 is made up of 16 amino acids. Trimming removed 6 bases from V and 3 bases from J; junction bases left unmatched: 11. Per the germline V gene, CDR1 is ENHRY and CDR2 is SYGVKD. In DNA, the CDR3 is TGTGCCATCAGCGCTAGTCAGGGACAGCACTACAATGAGCAGTTCTTC. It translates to CAISASQGQHYNEQFF.

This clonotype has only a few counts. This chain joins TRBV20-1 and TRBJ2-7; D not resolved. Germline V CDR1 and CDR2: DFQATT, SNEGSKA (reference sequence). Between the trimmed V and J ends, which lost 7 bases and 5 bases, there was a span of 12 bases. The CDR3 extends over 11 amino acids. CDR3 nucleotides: TGCAGTGTTAGGTACGTCGACGAGCAGTACTTC. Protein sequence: CSVRYVDEQYF.

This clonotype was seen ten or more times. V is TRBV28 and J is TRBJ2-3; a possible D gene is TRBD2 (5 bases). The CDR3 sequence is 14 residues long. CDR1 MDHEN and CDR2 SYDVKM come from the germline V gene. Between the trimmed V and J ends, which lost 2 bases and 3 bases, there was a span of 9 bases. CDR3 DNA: TGTGCCAGCAGTTTAGGGAGAAGAACAGATACGCAGTATTTT. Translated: CASSLGRRTDTQYF.

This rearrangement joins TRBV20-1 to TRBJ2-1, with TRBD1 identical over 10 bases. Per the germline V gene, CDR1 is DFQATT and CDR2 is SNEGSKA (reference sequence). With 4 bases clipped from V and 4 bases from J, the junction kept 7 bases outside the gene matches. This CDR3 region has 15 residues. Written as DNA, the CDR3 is TGCAGTGCTATTGACCGGGACAGGGGATACAATGAGCAGTTCTTC. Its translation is CSAIDRDRGYNEQFF.

The CDR3, as DNA: TGTGCCAGCAGCCAAGAACGGGAAATACGAGCCACCGGGGAGCTGTTTTTT. Its translation: CASSQEREIRATGELFF. This chain links TRBV3-1 with TRBJ2-2; perhaps TRBD2 as D (5 bases). The CDR3 loop spans 17 amino acids. With 0 bases removed from V and 4 bases from J, the gap between germline ends came to 15 bases. Germline V gene lookup returns CDR1 LGHDT and CDR2 YNNKEL (reference sequence).

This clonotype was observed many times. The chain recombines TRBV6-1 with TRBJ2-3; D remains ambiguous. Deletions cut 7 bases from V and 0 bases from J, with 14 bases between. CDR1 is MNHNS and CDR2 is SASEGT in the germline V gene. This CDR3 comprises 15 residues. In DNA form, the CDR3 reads TGTGCCAGCATACGAAGGTCCGAGAGCACAGATACGCAGTATTTT. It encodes CASIRRSESTDTQYF.

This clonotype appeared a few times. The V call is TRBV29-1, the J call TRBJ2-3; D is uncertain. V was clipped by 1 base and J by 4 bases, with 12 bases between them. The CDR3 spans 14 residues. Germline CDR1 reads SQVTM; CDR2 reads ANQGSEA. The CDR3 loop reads CSVEGQLYPDTQYF. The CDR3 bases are TGCAGCGTTGAAGGTCAGCTTTATCCAGATACGCAGTATTTT.

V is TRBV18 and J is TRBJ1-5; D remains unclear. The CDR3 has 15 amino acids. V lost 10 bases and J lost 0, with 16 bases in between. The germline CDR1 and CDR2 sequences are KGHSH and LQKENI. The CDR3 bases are TGTGCCAACCCCCGCCAGCCGAATAGCAATCAGCCCCAGCATTTT. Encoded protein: CANPRQPNSNQPQHF.

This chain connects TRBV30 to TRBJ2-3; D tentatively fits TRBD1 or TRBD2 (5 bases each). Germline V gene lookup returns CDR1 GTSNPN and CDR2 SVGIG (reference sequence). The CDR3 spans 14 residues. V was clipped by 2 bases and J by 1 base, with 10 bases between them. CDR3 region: CAWSPGQGTDTQYF. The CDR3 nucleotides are TGTGCCTGGAGTCCGGGGCAGGGCACAGATACGCAGTATTTT.

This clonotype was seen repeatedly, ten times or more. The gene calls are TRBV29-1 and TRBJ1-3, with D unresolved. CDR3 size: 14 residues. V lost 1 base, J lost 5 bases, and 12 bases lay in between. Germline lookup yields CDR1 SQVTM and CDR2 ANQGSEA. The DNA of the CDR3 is TGCAGCGTTGAAGTCGGAGGGAGTAGAAACACCATATATTTT. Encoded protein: CSVEVGGSRNTIYF.

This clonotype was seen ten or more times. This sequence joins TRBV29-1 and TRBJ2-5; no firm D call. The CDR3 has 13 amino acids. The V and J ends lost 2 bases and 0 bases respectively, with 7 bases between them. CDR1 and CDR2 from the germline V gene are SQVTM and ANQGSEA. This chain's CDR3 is CSVESRDQETQYF. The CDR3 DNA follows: TGCAGCGTTGAAAGTCGGGACCAAGAGACCCAGTACTTC.

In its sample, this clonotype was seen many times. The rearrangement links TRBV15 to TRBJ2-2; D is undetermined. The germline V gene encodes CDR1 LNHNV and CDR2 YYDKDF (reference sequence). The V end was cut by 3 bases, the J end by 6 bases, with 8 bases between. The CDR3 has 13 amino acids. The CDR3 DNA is TGTGCCACCAGCAGTACTGGTTCCGGGGAGCTGTTTTTT. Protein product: CATSSTGSGELFF.

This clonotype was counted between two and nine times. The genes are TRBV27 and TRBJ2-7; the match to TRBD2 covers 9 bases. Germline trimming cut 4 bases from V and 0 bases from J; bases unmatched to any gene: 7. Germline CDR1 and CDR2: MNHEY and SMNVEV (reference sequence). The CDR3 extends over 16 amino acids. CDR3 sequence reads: CASSSPTSGGSYEQYF. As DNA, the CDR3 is TGTGCCAGCAGTTCCCCGACTAGCGGAGGCTCCTACGAGCAGTACTTC.

This chain's CDR3 is CASSLRLNTGELFF. In nucleotides, the CDR3 is TGTGCCAGCAGCTTAAGACTAAACACCGGGGAGCTGTTTTTT. The chain has TRBV7-2 and TRBJ2-2; perhaps TRBD2 as D (5 bases). CDR3 length equals 14 residues. From germline, CDR1 is SGHTA and CDR2 FQGNSA. Trimming cost V 2 bases and J 2 bases, with 6 bases left between them.

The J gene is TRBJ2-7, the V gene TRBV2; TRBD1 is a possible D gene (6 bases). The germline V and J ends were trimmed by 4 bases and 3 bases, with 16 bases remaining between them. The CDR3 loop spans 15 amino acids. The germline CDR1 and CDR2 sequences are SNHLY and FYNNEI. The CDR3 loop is CASSGNVDRFYEQYF. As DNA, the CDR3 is TGTGCCAGCAGTGGTAATGTCGACAGGTTCTACGAGCAGTACTTC.

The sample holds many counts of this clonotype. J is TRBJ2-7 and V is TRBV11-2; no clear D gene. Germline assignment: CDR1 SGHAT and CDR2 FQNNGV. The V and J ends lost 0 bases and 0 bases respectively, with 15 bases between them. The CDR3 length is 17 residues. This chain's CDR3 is CASSLDQGRSFSYEQYF. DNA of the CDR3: TGTGCCAGCAGCTTAGACCAAGGACGGTCTTTCTCCTACGAGCAGTACTTC.

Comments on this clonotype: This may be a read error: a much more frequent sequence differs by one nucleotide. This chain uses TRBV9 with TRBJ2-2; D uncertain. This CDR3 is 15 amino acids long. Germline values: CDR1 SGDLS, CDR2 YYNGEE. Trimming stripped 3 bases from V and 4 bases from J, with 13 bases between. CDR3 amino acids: CASSATIRGTGELFF. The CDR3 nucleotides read TGTGCCAGCAGCGCGACGATCCGTGGCACCGGGGAGCTGTTTTTT.

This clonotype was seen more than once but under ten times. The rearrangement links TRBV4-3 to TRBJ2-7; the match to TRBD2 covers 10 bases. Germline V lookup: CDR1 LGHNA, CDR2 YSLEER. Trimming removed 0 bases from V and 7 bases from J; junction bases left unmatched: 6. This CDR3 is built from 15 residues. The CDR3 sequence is CASSQDWLAGDEQYF. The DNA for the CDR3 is TGCGCCAGCAGCCAAGATTGGCTAGCGGGAGATGAGCAGTACTTC.

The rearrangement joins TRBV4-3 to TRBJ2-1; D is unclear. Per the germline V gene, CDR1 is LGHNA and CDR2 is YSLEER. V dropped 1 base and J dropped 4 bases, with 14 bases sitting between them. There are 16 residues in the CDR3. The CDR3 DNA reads TGCGCCAGCAGCCAAGCCGGCTACCTATCTTACAATGAGCAGTTCTTC. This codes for CASSQAGYLSYNEQFF.

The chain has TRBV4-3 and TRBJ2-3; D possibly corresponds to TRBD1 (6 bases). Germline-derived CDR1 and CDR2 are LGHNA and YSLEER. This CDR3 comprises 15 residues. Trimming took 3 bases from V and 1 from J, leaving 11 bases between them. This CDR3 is CASSHDRFGTDTQYF. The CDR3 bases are TGCGCCAGCAGCCACGACAGGTTCGGCACAGATACGCAGTATTTT.

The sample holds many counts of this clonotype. The CDR3 spells CASSGREAFF. Here the CDR3 DNA reads TGTGCCAGCAGTGGCCGTGAAGCTTTCTTT. The chain links TRBV2 to TRBJ1-1; D is ambiguous. Trimming shortened V by 4 bases and J by 7 bases, and 4 bases separated the two germline ends. Germline CDR1 is SNHLY and CDR2 is FYNNEI. The CDR3 covers 10 residues.

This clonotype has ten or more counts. The DNA for the CDR3 is TGTGCCAGCAGTCCCAGGGACATTTTCTACGAGCAGTACTTC. Its protein is CASSPRDIFYEQYF. The chain combines TRBV12-3 or TRBV12-4 with TRBJ2-7; weak D call: TRBD1 (6 bases). Trimming pared 5 bases from V and 3 bases from J, leaving 14 bases between. The CDR3 sequence is 14 residues long.

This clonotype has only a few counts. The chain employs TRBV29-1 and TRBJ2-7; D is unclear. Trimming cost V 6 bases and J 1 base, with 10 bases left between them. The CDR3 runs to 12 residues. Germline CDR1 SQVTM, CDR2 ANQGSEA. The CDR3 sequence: CSVFDTSYEQYF. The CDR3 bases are TGCAGCGTCTTTGACACGTCCTACGAGCAGTACTTC.

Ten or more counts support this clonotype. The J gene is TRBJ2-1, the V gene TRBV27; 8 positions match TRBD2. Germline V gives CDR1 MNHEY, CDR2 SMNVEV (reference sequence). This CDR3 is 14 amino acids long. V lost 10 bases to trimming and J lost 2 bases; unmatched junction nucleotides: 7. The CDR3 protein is CATGRGGPYNEQFF. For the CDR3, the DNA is TGTGCCACCGGGAGGGGGGGCCCCTACAATGAGCAGTTCTTC.

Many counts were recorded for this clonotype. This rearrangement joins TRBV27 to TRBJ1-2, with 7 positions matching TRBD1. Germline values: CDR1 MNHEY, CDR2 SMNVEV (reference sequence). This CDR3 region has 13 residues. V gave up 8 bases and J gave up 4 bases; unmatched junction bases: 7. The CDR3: CASGRGRVYGYTF. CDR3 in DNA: TGTGCCAGCGGGAGGGGGCGCGTCTATGGCTACACCTTC.

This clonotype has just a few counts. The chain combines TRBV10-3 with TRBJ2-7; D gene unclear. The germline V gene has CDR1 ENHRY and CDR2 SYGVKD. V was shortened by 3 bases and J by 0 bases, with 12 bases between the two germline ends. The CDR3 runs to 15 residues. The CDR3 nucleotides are TGTGCCATCAGTGAAGTTCCGCAGAGCTCCTACGAGCAGTACTTC. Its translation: CAISEVPQSSYEQYF.

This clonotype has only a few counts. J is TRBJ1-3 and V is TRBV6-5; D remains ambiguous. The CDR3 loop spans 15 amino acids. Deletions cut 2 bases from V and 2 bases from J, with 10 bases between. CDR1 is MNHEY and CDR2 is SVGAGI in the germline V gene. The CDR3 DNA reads TGTGCCAGCAGTTACGGCGGGGAAACTGGAAACACCATATATTTT. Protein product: CASSYGGETGNTIYF.